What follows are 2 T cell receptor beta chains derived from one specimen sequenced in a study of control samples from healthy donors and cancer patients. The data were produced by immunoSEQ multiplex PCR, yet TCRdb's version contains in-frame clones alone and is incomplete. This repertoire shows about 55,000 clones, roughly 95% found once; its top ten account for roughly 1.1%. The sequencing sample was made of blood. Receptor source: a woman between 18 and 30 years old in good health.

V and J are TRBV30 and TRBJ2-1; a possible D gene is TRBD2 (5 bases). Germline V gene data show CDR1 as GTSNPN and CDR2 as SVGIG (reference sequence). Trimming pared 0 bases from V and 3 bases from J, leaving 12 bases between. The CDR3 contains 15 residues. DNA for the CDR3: TGTGCCTGGAGTGTACGAGGGTGGGTCTACAATGAGCAGTTCTTC. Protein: CAWSVRGWVYNEQFF.

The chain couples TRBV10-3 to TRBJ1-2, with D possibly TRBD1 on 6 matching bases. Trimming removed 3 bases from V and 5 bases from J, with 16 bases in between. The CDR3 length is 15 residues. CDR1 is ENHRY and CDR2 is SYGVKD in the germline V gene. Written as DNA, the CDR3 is TGTGCCATCAGTGATCCTGAGACAGGAGTTTATGGCTACACCTTC. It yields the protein CAISDPETGVYGYTF.